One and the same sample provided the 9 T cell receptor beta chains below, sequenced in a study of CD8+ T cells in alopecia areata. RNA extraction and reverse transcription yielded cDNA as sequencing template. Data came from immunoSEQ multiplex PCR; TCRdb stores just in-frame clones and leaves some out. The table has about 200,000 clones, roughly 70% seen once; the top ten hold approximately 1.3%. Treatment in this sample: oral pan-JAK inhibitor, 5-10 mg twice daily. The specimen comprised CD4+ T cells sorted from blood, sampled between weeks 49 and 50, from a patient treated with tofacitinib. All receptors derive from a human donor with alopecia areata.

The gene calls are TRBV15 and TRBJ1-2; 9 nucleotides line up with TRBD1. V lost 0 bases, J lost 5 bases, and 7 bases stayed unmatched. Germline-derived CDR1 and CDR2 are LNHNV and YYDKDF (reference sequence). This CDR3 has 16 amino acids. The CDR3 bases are TGTGCCACCAGCAGAGATGATTGGGACAGGGCTTATGGCTACACCTTC. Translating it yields CATSRDDWDRAYGYTF. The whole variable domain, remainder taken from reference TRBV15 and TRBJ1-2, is DAMVIQNPRYQVTQFGKPVTLSCSQTLNHNVMYWYQQKSSQAPKLLFHYYDKDFNNEADTPDNFQSRRPNTSFCFLDIRSPGLGDTAMYLCATSRDDWDRAYGYTFGSGTRLTVV.

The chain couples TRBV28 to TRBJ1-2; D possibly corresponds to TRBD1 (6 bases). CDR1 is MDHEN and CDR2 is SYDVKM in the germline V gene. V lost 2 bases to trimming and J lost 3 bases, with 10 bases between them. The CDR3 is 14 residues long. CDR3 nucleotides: TGTGCCAGCAGTTTAGGGGACAACGACTATGGCTACACCTTC. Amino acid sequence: CASSLGDNDYGYTF.

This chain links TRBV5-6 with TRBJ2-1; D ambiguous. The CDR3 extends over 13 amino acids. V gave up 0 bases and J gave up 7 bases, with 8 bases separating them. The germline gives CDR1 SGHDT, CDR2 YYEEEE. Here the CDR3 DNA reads TGTGCCAGCAGCTTGGGGTCCGCTAATGAGCAGTTCTTC. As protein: CASSLGSANEQFF.

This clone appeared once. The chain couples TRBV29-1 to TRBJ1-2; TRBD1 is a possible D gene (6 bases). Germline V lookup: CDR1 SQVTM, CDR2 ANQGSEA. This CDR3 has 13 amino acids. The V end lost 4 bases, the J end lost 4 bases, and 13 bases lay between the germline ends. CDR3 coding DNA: TGCAGCGTTGCGCCAGGGGAGGGCTATGGCTACACCTTC. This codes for CSVAPGEGYGYTF.

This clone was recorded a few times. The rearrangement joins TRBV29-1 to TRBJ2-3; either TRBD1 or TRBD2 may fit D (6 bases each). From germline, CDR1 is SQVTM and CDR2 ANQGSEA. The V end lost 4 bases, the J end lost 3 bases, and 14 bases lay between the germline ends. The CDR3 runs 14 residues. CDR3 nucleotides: TGCAGCGTTGTTTCGGGGGCGCGGACAGATACGCAGTATTTT. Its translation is CSVVSGARTDTQYF.

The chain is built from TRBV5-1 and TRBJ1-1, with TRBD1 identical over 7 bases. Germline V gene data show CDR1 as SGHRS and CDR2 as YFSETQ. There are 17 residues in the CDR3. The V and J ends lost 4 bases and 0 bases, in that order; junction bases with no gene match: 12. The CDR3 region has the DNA TGCGCCAGCAGCGCACCGTACAGGGGTGGTATGAACACTGAAGCTTTCTTT. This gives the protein CASSAPYRGGMNTEAFF.

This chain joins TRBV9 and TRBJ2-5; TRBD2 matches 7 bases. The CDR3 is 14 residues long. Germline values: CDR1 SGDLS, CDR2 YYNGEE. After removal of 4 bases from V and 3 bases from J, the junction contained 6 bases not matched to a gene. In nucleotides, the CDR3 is TGTGCCAGCAGCACGGGGGGAATTAAAGAGACCCAGTACTTC. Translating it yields CASSTGGIKETQYF.

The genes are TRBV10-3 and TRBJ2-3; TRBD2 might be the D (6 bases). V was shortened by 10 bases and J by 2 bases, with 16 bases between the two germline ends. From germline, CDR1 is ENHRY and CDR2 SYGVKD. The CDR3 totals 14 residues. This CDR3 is CATRLDQHTDTQYF. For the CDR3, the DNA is TGTGCCACGCGACTAGACCAACACACAGATACGCAGTATTTT.

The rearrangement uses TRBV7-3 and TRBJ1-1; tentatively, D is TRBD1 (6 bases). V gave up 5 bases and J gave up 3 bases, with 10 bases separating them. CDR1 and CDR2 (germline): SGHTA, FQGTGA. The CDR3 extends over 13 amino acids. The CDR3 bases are TGTGCCAGCAGCCCGGGGGCGTACACTGAAGCTTTCTTT. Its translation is CASSPGAYTEAFF. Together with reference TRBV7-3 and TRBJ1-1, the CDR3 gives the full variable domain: GAGVSQTPSNKVTEKGKYVELRCDPISGHTALYWYRQSLGQGPEFLIYFQGTGAADDSGLPNDRFFAVRPEGSVSTLKIQRTERGDSAVYLCASSPGAYTEAFFGQGTRLTVV.